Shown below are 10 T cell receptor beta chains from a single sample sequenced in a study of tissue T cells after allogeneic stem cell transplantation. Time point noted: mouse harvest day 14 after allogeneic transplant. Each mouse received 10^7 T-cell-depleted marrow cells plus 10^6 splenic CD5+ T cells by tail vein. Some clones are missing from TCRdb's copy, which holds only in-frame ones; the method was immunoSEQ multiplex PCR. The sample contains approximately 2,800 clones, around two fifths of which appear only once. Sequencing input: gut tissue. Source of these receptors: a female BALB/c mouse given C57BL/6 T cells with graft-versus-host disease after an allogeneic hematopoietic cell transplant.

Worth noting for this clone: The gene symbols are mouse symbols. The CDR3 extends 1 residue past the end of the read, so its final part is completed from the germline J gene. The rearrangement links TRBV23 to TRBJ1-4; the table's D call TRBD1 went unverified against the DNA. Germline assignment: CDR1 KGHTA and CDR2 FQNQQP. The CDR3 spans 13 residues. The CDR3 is CSSSQPGHERLFF. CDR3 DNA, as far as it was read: TGCTCCAGCAGTCAACCAGGCCACGAAAGATTATTT.

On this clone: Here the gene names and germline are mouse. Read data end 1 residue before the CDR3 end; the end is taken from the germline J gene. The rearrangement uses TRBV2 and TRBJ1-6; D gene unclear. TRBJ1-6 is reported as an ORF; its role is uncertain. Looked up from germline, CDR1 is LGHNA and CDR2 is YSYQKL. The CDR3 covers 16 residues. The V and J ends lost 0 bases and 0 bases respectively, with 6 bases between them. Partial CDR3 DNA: TGTGCCAGCAGCCAAGATTGGAATTCCTATAATTCGCCCCTCTAC. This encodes CASSQDWNSYNSPLY. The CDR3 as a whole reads CASSQDWNSYNSPLYF.

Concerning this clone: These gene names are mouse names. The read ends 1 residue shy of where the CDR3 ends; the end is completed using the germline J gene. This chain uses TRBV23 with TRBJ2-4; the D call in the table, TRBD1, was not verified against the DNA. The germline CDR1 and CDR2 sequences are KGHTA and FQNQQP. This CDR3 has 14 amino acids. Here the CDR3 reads CSSSQSTGENTLYF. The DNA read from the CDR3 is TGCTCCAGCAGTCAATCGACAGGGGAAAACACCTTGTAC.

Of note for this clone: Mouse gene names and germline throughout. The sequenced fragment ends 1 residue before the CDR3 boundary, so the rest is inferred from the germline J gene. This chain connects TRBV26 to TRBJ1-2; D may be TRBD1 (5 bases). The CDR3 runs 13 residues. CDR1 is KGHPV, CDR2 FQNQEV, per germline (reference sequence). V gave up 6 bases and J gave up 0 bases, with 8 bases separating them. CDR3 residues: CASSLGPNSDYTF. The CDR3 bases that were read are TGTGCCAGCAGCCTGGGGCCAAACTCCGACTACACC.

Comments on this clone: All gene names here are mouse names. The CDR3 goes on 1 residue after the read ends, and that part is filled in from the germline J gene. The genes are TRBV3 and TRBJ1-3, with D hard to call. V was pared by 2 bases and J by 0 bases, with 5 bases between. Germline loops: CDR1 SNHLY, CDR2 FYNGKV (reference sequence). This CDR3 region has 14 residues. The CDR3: CASSLTNSGNTLYF. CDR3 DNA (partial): TGTGCCAGCAGCTTAACGAATTCTGGAAATACGCTCTAT. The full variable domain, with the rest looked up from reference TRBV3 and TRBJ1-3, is GPKVLQIPSHQIIDMGQMVTLNCDPVSNHLYFYWYKQILGQQMEFLVNFYNGKVMEKSKLFKDQFSVERPDGSYFTLKIQPTALEDSAVYFCASSLTNSGNTLYFGEGSRLIVV.

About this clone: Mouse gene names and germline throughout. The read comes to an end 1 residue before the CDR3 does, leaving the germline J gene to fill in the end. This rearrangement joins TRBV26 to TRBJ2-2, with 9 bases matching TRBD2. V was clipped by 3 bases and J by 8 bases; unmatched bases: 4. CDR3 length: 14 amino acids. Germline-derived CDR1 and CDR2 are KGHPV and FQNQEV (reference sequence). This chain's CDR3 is CASSLDWGSGQLYF. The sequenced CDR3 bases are TGTGCCAGCAGTCTCGACTGGGGGTCGGGGCAGCTCTAC.

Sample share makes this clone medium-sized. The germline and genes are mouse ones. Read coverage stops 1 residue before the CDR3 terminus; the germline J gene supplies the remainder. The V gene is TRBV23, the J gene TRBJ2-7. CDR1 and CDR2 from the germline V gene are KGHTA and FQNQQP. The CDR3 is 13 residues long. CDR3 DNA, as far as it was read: TGCTCCAGCAGTCAATCGTCGGGGCTTGAACAGTAC. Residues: CSSSQSSGLEQY. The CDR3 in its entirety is CSSSQSSGLEQYF.

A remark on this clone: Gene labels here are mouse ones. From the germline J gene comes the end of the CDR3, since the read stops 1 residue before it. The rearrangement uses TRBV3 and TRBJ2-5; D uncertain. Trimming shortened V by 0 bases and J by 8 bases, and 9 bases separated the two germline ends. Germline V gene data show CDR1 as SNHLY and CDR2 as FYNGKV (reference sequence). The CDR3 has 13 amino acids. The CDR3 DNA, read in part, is TGTGCCAGCAGCTTAGCGCCCAGAGGCACCCAGTAC. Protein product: CASSLAPRGTQY. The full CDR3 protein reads CASSLAPRGTQYF.

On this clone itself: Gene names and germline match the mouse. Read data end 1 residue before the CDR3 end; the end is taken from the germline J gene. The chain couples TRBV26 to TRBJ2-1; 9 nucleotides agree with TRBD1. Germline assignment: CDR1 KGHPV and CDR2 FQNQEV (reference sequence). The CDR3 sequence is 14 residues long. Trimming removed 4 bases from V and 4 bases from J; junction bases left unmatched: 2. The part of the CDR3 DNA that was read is TGTGCCAGCAGTCCGGGACAGGGATATGCTGAGCAGTTC. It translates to CASSPGQGYAEQF. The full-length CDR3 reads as CASSPGQGYAEQFF.

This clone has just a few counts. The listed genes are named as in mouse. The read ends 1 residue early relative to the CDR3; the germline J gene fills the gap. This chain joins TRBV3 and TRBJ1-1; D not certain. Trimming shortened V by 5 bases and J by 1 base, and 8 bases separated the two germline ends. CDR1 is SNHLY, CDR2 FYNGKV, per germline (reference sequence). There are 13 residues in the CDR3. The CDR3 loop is CASSPPGNTEVFF. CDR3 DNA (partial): TGTGCCAGCAGCCCCCCGGGGAACACAGAAGTCTTC.